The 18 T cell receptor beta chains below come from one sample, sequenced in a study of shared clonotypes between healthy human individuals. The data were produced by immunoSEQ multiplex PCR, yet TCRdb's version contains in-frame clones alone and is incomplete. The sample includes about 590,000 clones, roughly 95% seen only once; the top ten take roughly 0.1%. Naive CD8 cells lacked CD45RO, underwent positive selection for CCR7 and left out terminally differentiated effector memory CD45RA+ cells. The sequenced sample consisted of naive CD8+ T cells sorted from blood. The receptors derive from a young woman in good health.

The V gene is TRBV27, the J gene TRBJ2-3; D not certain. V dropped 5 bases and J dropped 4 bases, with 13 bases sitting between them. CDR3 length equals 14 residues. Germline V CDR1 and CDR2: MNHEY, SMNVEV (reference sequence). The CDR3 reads CASSLDSRADTQYF. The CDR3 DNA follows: TGTGCCAGCAGTCTAGATAGTAGGGCAGATACGCAGTATTTT.

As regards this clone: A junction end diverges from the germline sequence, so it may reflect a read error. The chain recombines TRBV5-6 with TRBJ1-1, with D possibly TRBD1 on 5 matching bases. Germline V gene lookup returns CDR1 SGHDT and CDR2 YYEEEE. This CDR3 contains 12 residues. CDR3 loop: CASSRGQGIPFF. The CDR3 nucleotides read TGTGCCAGCAGCCGTGGGCAGGGAATCCCTTTTTTT. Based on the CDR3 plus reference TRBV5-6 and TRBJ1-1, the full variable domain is DAGVTQSPTHLIKTRGQQVTLRCSPKSGHDTVSWYQQALGQGPQFIFQYYEEEERQRGNFPDRFSGHQFPNYSSELNVNALLLGDSALYLCASSRGQGIPFFGQGTRLTVV.

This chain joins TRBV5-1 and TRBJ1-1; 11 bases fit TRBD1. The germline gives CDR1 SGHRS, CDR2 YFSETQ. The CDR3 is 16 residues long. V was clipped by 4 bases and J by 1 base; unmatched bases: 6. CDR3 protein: CASSPGQGARNTEAFF. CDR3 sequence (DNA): TGCGCCAGCAGCCCCGGACAGGGGGCAAGGAACACTGAAGCTTTCTTT.

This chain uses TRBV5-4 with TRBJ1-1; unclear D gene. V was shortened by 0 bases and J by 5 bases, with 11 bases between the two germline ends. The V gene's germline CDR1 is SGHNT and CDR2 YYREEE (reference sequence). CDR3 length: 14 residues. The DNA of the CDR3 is TGTGCCAGCAGCTTGGGCCCTTCAGGAACTGAAGCTTTCTTT. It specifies CASSLGPSGTEAFF.

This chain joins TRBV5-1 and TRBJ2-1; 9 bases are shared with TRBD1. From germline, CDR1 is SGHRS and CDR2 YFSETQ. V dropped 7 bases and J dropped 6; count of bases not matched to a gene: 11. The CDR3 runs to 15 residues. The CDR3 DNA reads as TGCGCCAGCTCCGCCCACAGGGGGCAATTCAATGAGCAGTTCTTC. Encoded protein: CASSAHRGQFNEQFF.

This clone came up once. The CDR3 DNA sequence: TGTGCCTGGAGTCCCCTGGGCACTGAAGCTTTCTTT. Protein sequence: CAWSPLGTEAFF. The chain links TRBV30 to TRBJ1-1; D unclear. From germline, CDR1 is GTSNPN and CDR2 SVGIG (reference sequence). This CDR3 is 12 amino acids long. V lost 2 bases to trimming and J lost 4 bases, with 8 bases between them.

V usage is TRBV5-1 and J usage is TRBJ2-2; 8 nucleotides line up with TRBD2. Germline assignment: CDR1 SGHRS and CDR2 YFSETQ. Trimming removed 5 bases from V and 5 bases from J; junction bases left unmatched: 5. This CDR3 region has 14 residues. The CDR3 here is CASRISGRTGELFF. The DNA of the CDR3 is TGCGCCAGCAGAATCAGCGGGAGAACCGGGGAGCTGTTTTTT.

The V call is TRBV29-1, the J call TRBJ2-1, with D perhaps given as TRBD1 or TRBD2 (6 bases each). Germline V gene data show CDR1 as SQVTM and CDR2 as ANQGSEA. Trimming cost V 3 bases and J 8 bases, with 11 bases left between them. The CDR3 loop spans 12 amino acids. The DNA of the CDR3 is TGCAGCGTTGACTGGGGGGCATATGAGCAGTTCTTC. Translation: CSVDWGAYEQFF.

CDR3 region: CSVLQVDGELFF. In nucleotides, the CDR3 is TGCAGCGTTTTACAGGTGGACGGGGAGCTGTTTTTT. The chain carries TRBV29-1 and TRBJ2-2; possible D gene TRBD1, 5 bases. Per the germline V gene, CDR1 is SQVTM and CDR2 is ANQGSEA. The CDR3 loop spans 12 amino acids. The V end lost 5 bases, the J end lost 7 bases, and 11 bases lay between the germline ends.

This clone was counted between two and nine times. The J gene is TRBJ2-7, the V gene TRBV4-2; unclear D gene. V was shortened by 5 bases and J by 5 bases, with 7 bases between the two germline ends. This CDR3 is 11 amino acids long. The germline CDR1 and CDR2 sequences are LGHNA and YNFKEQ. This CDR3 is CASSGLHEQYF. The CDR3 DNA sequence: TGTGCCAGCAGCGGTCTTCACGAGCAGTACTTC.

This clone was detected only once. CDR3 sequence (DNA): TGTGCCAGCAGCCCCCGACTAGGTAGCACAGATACGCAGTATTTT. It yields the protein CASSPRLGSTDTQYF. The genes are TRBV7-6 and TRBJ2-3, with TRBD2 as a possible D gene (6 bases). Trimming cost V 5 bases and J 0 bases, with 12 bases left between them. This CDR3 contains 15 residues. Germline CDR1 SGHVS, CDR2 FNYEAQ.

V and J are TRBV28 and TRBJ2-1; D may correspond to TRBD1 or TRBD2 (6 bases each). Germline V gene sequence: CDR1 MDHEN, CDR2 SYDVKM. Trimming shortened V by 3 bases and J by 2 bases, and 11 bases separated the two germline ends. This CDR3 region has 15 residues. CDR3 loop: CASSLGGQPYNEQFF. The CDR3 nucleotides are TGTGCCAGCAGTTTGGGGGGACAACCCTACAATGAGCAGTTCTTC. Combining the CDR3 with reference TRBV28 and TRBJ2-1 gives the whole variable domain DVKVTQSSRYLVKRTGEKVFLECVQDMDHENMFWYRQDPGLGLRLIYFSYDVKMKEKGDIPEGYSVSREKKERFSLILESASTNQTSMYLCASSLGGQPYNEQFFGPGTRLTVL.

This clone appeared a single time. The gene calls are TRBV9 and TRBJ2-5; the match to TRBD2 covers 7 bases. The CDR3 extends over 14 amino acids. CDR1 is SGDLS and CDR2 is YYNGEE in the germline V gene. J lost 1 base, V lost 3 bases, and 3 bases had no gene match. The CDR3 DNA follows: TGTGCCAGCAGCGCTAGCGGCCCCCAAGAGACCCAGTACTTC. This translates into CASSASGPQETQYF.

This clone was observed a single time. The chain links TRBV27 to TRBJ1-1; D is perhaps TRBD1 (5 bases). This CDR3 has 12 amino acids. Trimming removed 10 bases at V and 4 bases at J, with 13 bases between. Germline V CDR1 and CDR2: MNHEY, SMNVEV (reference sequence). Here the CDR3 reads CATSRTRTEAFF. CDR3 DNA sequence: TGTGCCACCTCTAGGACACGCACTGAAGCTTTCTTT.

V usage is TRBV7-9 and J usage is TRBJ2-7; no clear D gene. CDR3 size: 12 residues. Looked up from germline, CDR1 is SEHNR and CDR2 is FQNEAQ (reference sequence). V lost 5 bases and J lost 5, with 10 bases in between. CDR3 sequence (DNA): TGTGCCAGCAGCCCGGGCGGAGACGAGCAGTACTTC. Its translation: CASSPGGDEQYF.

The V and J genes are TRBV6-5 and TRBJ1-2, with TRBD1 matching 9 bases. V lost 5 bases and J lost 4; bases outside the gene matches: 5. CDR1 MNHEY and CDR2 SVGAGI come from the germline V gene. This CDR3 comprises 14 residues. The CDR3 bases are TGTGCCAGCAGTCACGGACAGGGGATCTATGGCTACACCTTC. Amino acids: CASSHGQGIYGYTF.

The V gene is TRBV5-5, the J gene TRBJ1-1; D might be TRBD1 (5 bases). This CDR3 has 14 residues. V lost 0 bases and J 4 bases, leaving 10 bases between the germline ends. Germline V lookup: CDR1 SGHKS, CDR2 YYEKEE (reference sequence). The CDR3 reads CASSLDGGTTEAFF. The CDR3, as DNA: TGTGCCAGCAGCTTGGATGGCGGGACCACTGAAGCTTTCTTT.

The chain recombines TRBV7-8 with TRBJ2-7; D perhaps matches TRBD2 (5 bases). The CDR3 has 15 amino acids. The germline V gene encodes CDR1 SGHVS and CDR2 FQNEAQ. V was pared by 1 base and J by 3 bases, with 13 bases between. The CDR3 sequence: CASSLGLAGVYEQYF. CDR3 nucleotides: TGTGCCAGCAGCTTAGGGCTAGCCGGCGTCTACGAGCAGTACTTC.